This TCR beta chain was identified in a study of molecular identifiers for immune sequencing clone quantification (dated by TCRdb to the late 2010s). Background on the whole study: For a replicate experiment, RNA from about 20,000 or 100,000 naive CD8 T cells was divided into five aliquots, of which four were sequenced. This methods study used CD8 T cells to benchmark TCR RNA copy counting and molecular-identifier clustering-based TCR repertoire sequencing (MIDCIRS). Study-level results and caveats: A single cell's worth of spiked-in Jurkat TCR RNA was reported detectable even among 750,000 to 1,000,000 naive CD8 T cells. About 3 recovered TCR RNA copies per cell were obtained by modeling, versus around 9.8 by digital PCR, implying a capture efficiency of approximately 30%. The naive libraries included spiked-in Jurkat TCR RNA (about ten copies' worth), and this RNA is not part of the donor repertoire. Highly expanded clone sizes could be underestimated if identical TCR molecules share a barcode. In CMV-specific effector cells, over 97% of molecules were held by clones above 20 RNA copies, whereas under 1% of molecules were held by such clones in naive cells. When barcode sub-clustering was left out, chimeric consensus sequences inflated TCR diversity, with chimeras reaching as high as 47%.

With respect to this clonotype: It has no known antigen specificity. One junction end disagrees with the germline gene, perhaps due to a read error.

The method behind the library was PCR. The instrument given in TCRdb is NextSeq 500. Bulk TCR libraries were generated as previously described, with the TCR primers listed in Table S5 used. Purification of total RNA was performed with the Qiagen AllPrep DNA/RNA kit. Before analysis, reads from multiple sequencing runs of one library were combined. The authors' pipeline ran thus. Reads were retained only if an exact TCR constant sequence was present, and the retained reads were trimmed to 150 nt and grouped according to their 12-nt molecular barcodes. Within each barcode group, reads were sub-clustered at a 15% Levenshtein threshold, and quality-weighted consensus sequences were built per RNA molecule. Non-functional sequences were filtered out, along with any lower-count sequence sitting one edit away from another sequence. Barcode sub-clusters with fewer than 20% of the maximum read count were removed, based on fitting two negative binomial distributions. The public reads were reanalyzed by TCRdb: fastp trimming at Q25, MiXCR alignment, in-frame beta chains only. Here each entry gathers all rows of one CDR3 protein and keeps the most common genes and DNA. V and J calls and clone size were set by TCRdb, not the authors. The table for this sample lists around 300,000 distinct CDR3 sequences; roughly 23% of them were counted only once. The top ten clonotypes cover about 0.74% of the sample.

CDR1 is given as SQVTM and CDR2 as ANQGSEA, both from the germline V gene. Including the terminal cysteine and phenylalanine, the CDR3 comprises 14 residues. Only CDR3 DNA is held: 42 bases, read in frame from base 1. Naive CD8 T cell libraries were made from approximately 20,000 to 1,000,000 sorted cells using 10%, 30% or 50% of purified RNA. On a BD FACSAria II, naive CD8 T cells were FACS-sorted as CD8+CD4-CCR7+CD45RA+ and collected into RLT Plus buffer. To test detection sensitivity, Jurkat RNA equal to around 10 TCR copies was added to samples of about 20,000-1,000,000 naive CD8 T cells. Enrichment of CD8 T cells was performed with RosetteSep CD8+ T Cell Enrichment Cocktail and Ficoll-Paque, after which ACK red cell lysis was carried out.

The chain uses TRBV29-1 and TRBJ2-3, and 11 junctional nucleotides match TRBD2. Sequencing was carried out using naive CD8+ T cells from blood, with Jurkat cell RNA spiked in. Taken with the paper, the label for cell subset or site translates to: FACS-sorted CD8+CD4-CCR7+CD45RA+ naive T cells. The TCR sequence derives from a human donor in good health. Some libraries in this study had Jurkat cell RNA spiked in. The CDR3 is CSDPASGRTDAQYF. The DNA sequence is given as TGCAGCGACCCGGCTAGCGGGAGGACAGATGCGCAGTATTTT.